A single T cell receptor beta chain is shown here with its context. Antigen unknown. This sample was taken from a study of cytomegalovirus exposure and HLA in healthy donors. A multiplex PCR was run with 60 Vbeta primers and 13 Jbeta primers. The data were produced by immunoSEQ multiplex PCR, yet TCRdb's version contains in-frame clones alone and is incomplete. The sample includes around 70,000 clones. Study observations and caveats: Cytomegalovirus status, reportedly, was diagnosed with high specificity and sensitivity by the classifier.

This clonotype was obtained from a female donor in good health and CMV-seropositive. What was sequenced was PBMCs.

The CDR3 region is CASSYSRGAASSEAFF. CDR3 nucleotides: TGTGCCAGCAGTTACTCCCGGGGGGCCGCTTCGAGTGAAGCTTTCTTT. The chain employs TRBV6-5 and TRBJ1-1; possible D gene TRBD1, 6 bases. V shed 0 bases and J shed 7 bases, with 18 bases lying between them. The CDR3 loop spans 16 amino acids. The germline CDR1 and CDR2 sequences are MNHEY and SVGAGI.